This T cell receptor (beta chain) appears in the sequencing data of a study of metastatic and nonmetastatic thyroid tumors. In its sample, this clone was seen many times. Ahead of thyroid surgery, no patient had received treatment of any kind. Through MiXCR, TCRdb re-clonotyped the PCR reads. The sample includes 91,000 or so clones, approximately 11% seen only once; the top ten take over 9%. The sample taken for sequencing was blood. This TCR came from a female donor with papillary thyroid cancer or a benign thyroid nodule (not recorded which). Some clones in this sample may be carry-over from other donors' samples.

This CDR3 is CAISEAGGFGNEQFF. CDR3 nucleotide sequence: TGTGCCATCAGTGAAGCGGGGGGTTTTGGAAATGAGCAGTTCTTC. V usage is TRBV10-3 and J usage is TRBJ2-1; 9 bases match TRBD2. The CDR3 is made up of 15 amino acids. The J segment lost 7 bases and the V segment lost 3 bases, leaving 7 bases of the junction unmatched. CDR1 is ENHRY, CDR2 SYGVKD, per germline.